This TCR beta chain was captured by sequencing in a study of Ad26.COV2.S vaccination and SARS-CoV-2 variants. Looking at the study overall: Donor was one of the participants in the Ad26.COV2.S arm of the COV1001 trial. The study gave Ad26.COV2.S intramuscularly, once or twice 56 days apart.

As regards this clone: Its antigen is as yet unknown.

Specified treatment: roughly 19 received Ad26.COV2.S at low or high dose, single or two shots; 5 received placebo; per-sample allocation not given. Following the first vaccine or placebo injection, samples were taken on day 63. Sequenced by immunoSEQ multiplex PCR; TCRdb stores in-frame clones only, minus some. The table records approximately 480,000 clones, around 85% of them present only once. Findings and caveats of the study: Spike-specific TCR breadth ran higher among vaccine recipients than placebo recipients.

V lost 4 bases and J lost 4; bases outside the gene matches: 10. The CDR3 is made up of 16 amino acids. Looked up from germline, CDR1 is MNHEY and CDR2 is SVGEGT. The material was peripheral blood, obtained in a trial of Ad26.COV2.S vaccine versus placebo. This chain joins TRBV6-2 or TRBV6-3 and TRBJ1-5; the match to TRBD1 covers 7 bases. This receptor was taken from a person aged 18-65 years who received the Ad26.COV2.S COVID-19 vaccine or a placebo. The DNA for the CDR3 is TGTGCCAGCAGTTTCGCCGACAGGGTGGGAAATCAGCCCCAGCATTTT. Translation gives CASSFADRVGNQPQHF.